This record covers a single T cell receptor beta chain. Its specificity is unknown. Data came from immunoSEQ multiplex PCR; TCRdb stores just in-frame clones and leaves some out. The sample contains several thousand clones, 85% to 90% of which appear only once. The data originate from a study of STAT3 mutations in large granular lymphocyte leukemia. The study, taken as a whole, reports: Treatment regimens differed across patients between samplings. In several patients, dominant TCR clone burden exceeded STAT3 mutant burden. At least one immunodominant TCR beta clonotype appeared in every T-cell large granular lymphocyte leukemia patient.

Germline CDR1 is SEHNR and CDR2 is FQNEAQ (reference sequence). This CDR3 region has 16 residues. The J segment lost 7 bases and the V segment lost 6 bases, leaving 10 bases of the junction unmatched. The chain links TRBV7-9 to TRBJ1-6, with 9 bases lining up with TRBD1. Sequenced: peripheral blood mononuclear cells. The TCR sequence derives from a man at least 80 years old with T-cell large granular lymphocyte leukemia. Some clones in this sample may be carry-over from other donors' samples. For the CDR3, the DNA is TGTGCCAGCAGGACAGAGGGACAGGGCACCAATTCACCCCTCCACTTT. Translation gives CASRTEGQGTNSPLHF.